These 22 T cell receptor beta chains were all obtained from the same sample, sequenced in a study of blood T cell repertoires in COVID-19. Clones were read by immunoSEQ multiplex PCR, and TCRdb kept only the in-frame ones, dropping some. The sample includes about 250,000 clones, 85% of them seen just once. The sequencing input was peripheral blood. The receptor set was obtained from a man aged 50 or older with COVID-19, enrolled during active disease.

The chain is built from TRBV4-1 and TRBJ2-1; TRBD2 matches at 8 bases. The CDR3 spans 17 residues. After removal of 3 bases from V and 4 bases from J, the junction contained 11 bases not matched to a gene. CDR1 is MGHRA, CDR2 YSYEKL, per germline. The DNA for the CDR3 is TGCGCCAGCAGCCAGATTTACAGGCCTAGCGGGTACAATGAGCAGTTCTTC. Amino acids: CASSQIYRPSGYNEQFF.

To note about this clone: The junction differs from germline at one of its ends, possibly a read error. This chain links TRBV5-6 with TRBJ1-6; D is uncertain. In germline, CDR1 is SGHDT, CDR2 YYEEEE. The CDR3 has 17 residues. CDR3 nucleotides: TGTGCCAGCAGCTTGGAGCCTCTAGGCTCCCATAATTCACCCCTCCACTTT. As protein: CASSLEPLGSHNSPLHF.

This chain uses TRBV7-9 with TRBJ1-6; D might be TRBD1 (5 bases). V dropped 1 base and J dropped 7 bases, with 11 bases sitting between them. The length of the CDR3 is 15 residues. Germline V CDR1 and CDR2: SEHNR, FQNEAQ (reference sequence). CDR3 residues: CASSLDSGGNSPLHF. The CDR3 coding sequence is TGTGCCAGCAGCTTAGACTCCGGGGGGAATTCACCCCTCCACTTT. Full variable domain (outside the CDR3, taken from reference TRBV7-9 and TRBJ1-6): DTGVSQNPRHKITKRGQNVTFRCDPISEHNRLYWYRQTLGQGPEFLTYFQNEAQLEKSRLLSDRFSAERPKGSFSTLEIQRTEQGDSAMYLCASSLDSGGNSPLHFGNGTRLTVT.

CDR3 sequence (DNA): TGTGCCAGCAGCGACGGACTAGCGGGGACCTACGAGCAGTACTTC. Its translation is CASSDGLAGTYEQYF. The genes are TRBV9 and TRBJ2-7, with TRBD2 matching 12 bases. This CDR3 has 15 amino acids. After removal of 3 bases from V and 2 bases from J, the junction contained 3 bases not matched to a gene. Germline CDR1 SGDLS, CDR2 YYNGEE. The entire variable domain, with the rest obtained from reference TRBV9 and TRBJ2-7, is as follows: DSGVTQTPKHLITATGQRVTLRCSPRSGDLSVYWYQQSLDQGLQFLIQYYNGEERAKGNILERFSAQQFPDLHSELNLSSLELGDSALYFCASSDGLAGTYEQYFGPGTRLTVT.

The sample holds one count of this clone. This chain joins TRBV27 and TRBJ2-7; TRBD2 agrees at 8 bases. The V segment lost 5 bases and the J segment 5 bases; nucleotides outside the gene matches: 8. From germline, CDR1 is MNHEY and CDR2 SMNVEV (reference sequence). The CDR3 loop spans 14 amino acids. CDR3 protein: CASSGLAGTHEQYF. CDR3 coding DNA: TGTGCCAGCAGTGGGCTAGCGGGCACCCACGAGCAGTACTTC.

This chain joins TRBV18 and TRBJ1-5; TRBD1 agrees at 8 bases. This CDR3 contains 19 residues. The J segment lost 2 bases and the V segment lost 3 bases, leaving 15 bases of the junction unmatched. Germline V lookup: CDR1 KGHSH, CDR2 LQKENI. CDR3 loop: CASSPLWQGAEDCNQPQHF. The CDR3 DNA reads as TGTGCCAGCTCACCCTTATGGCAGGGGGCAGAAGATTGCAATCAGCCCCAGCATTTT.

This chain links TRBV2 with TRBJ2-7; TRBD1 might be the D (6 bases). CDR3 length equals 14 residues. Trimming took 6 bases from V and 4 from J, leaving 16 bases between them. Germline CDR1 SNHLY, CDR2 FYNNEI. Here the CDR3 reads CASRGAGRNYEQYF. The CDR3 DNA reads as TGTGCCAGCAGGGGGGCAGGGCGAAATTACGAGCAGTACTTC.

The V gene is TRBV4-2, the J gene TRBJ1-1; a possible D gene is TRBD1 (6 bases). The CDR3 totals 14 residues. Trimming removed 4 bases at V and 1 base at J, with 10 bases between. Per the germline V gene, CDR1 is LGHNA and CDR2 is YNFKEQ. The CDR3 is CASSPRTANTEAFF. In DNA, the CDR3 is TGTGCCAGCAGCCCGCGGACAGCGAACACTGAAGCTTTCTTT.

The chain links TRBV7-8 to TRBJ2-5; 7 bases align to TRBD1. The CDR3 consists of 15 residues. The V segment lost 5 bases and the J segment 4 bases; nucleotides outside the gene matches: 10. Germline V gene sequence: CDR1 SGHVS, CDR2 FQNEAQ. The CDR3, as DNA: TGTGCCAGCAGCGGCCGGGACAGATATGGAGAGACCCAGTACTTC. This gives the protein CASSGRDRYGETQYF.

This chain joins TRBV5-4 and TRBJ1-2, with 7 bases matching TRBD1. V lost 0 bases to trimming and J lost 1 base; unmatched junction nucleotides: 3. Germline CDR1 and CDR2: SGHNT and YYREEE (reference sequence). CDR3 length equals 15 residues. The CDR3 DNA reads TGTGCCAGCAGCTTGGAGACAGGGTTTAACTATGGCTACACCTTC. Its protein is CASSLETGFNYGYTF.

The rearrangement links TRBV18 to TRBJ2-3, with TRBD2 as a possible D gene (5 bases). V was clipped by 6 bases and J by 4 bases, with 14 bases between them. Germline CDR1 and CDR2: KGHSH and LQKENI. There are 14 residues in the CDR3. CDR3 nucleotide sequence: TGTGCCAGCTCCCGAGAAACTAGTCCAGATACGCAGTATTTT. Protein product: CASSRETSPDTQYF.

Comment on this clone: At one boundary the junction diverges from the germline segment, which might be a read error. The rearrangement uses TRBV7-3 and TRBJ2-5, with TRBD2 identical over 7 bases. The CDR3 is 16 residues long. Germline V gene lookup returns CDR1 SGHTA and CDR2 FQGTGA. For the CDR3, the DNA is TGTGCCAGCAGCCTAACCCCCCCCGGGGGAGGGGAGACCCAGTACTTC. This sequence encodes CASSLTPPGGGETQYF. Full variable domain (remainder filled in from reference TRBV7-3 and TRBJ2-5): GAGVSQTPSNKVTEKGKYVELRCDPISGHTALYWYRQSLGQGPEFLIYFQGTGAADDSGLPNDRFFAVRPEGSVSTLKIQRTERGDSAVYLCASSLTPPGGGETQYFGPGTRLLVL.

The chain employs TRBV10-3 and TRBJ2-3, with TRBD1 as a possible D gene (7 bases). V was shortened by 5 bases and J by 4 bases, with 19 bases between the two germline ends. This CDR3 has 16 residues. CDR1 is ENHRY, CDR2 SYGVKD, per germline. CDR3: CAISPSGGGEADTQYF. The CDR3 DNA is TGTGCCATCAGTCCATCAGGGGGAGGAGAAGCAGATACGCAGTATTTT.

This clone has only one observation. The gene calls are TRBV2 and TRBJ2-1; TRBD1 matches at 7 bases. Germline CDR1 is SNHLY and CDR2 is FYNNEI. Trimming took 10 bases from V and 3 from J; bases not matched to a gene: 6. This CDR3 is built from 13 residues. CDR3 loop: CATPRDSYNEQFF. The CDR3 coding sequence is TGTGCCACCCCCCGGGACAGCTACAATGAGCAGTTCTTC.

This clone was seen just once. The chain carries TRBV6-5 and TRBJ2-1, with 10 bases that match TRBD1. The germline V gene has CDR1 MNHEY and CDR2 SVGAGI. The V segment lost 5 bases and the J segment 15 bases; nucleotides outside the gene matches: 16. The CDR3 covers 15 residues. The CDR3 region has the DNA TGTGCCAGCAGTCTAGGGACAGGGGCCCCTTTTGCATGGTTCTTC. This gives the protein CASSLGTGAPFAWFF.

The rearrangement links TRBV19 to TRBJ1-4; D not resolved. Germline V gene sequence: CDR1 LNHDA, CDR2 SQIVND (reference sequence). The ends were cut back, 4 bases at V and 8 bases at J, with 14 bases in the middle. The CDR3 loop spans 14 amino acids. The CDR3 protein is CASSTNSPLEKLFF. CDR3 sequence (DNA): TGTGCCAGTAGTACAAATAGCCCGCTCGAAAAACTGTTTTTT.

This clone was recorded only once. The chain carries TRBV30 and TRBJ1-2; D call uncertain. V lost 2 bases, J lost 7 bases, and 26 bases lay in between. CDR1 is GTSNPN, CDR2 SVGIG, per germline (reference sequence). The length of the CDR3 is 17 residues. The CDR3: CAWSTPGSTVYLSGYTF. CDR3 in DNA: TGTGCCTGGAGTACTCCGGGATCGACGGTGTATTTGTCTGGCTACACCTTC.

CDR3 protein: CASSSTGVGTDTQYF. The CDR3 DNA reads as TGTGCCAGCAGCTCGACAGGGGTGGGCACAGATACGCAGTATTTT. The rearrangement links TRBV4-2 to TRBJ2-3; the match to TRBD1 covers 8 bases. J gave up 1 base and V 5 bases, and 5 bases lay outside the gene matches. This CDR3 contains 15 residues. Germline V gene sequence: CDR1 LGHNA, CDR2 YNFKEQ.

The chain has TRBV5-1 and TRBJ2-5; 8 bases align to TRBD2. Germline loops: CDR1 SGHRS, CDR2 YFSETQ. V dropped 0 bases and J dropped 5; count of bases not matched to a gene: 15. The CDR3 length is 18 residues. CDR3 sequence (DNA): TGCGCCAGCAGCTTGGGTGCCGGGGGGGCCATCCCGAAGGAGACCCAGTACTTC. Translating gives CASSLGAGGAIPKETQYF.

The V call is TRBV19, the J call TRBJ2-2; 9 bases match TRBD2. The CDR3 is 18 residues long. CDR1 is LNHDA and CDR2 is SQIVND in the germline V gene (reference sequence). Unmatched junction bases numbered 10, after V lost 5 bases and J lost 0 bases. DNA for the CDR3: TGTGCCAGTAGTCAACGACCGGGACTAGCTGCGAACACCGGGGAGCTGTTTTTT. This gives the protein CASSQRPGLAANTGELFF. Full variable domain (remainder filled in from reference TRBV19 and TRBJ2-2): DGGITQSPKYLFRKEGQNVTLSCEQNLNHDAMYWYRQDPGQGLRLIYYSQIVNDFQKGDIAEGYSVSREKKESFPLTVTSAQKNPTAFYLCASSQRPGLAANTGELFFGEGSRLTVL.

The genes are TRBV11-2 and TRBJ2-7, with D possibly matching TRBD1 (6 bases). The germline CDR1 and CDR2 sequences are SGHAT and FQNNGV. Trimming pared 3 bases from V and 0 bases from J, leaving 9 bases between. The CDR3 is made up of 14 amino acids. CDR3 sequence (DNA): TGTGCCAGCAGCTTTGACAGGTCCTCCTACGAGCAGTACTTC. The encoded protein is CASSFDRSSYEQYF.

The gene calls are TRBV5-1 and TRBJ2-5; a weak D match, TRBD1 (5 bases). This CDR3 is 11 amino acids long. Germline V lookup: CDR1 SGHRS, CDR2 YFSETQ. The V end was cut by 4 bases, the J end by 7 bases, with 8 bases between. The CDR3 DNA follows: TGCGCCAGCAGCAGGCAGGGGACCCAGTACTTC. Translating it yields CASSRQGTQYF.